What follows is one T cell receptor (beta chain) and its context. Its target is not known. The sample comes from a study of cytomegalovirus exposure and HLA in healthy donors. Study findings and constraints: The authors enumerated over 150 TCR beta chains as linked to cytomegalovirus. Analysis performed later found about 17,000 TCR beta sequences associated with HLA alleles at 0.05 false discovery rate.

CDR1 LNHDA and CDR2 SQIVND come from the germline V gene (reference sequence). The V and J ends lost 4 bases and 14 bases respectively, with 12 bases between them. This CDR3 is 12 amino acids long. With 60 Vbeta and 13 Jbeta primers, the PCR was carried out. TCRdb's copy holds only in-frame clones and misses some; the assay was immunoSEQ multiplex PCR. The table lists over 140,000 clones, around 81% of them singletons. This chain uses TRBV19 with TRBJ1-6, with D perhaps matching TRBD1 (6 bases). The sequence came from a man over 45 in good health and CMV-seronegative. Sequencing used PBMCs. The CDR3, as DNA: TGTGCCAGTAGTAGCGGCGGGGGCTCCCTCCACTTT. This codes for CASSSGGGSLHF.